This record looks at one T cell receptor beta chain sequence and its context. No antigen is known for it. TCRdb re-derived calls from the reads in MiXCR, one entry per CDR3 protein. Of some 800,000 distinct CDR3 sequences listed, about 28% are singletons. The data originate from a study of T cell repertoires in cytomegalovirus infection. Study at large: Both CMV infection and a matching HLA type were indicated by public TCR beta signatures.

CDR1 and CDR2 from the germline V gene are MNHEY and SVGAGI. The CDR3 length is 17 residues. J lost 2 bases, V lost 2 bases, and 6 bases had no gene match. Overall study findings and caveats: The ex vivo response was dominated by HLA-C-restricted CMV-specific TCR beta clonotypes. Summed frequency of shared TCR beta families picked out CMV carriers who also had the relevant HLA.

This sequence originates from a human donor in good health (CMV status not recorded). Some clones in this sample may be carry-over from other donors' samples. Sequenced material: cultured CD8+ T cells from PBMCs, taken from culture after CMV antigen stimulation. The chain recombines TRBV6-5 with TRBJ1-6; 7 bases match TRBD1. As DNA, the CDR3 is TGTGCCAGCAGTTACGACAGGGTGGTCCCCTATAATTCACCCCTCCACTTT. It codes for CASSYDRVVPYNSPLHF.